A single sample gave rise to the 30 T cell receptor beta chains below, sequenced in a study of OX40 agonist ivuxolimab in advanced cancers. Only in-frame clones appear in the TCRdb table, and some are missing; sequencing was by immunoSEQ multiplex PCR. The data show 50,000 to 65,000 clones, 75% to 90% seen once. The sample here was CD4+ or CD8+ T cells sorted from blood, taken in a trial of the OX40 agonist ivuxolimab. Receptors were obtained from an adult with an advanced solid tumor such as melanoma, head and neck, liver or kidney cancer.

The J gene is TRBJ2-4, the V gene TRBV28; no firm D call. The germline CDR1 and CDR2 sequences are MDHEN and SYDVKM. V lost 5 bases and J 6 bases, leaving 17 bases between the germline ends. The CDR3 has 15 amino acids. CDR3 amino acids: CASSPLRKQRNIQYF. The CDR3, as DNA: TGTGCCAGCAGTCCGCTGAGAAAACAGAGAAACATTCAGTACTTC.

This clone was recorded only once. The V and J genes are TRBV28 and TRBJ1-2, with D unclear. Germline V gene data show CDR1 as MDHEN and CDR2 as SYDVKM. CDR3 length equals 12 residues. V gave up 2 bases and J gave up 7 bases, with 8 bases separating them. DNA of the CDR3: TGTGCCAGCAGTTTAAATAGTGTTGGCTACACCTTC. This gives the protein CASSLNSVGYTF.

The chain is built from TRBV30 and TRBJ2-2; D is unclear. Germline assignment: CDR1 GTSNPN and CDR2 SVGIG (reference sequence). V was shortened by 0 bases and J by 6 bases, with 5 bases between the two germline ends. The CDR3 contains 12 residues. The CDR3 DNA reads TGTGCCTGGAGTGTAAGATCCGGGGAGCTGTTTTTT. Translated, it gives CAWSVRSGELFF.

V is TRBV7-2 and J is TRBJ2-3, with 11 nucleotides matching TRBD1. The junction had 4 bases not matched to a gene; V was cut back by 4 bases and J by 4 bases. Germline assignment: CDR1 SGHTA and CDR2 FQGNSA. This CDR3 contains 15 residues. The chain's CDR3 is CASSSGQGVADTQYF. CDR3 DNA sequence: TGTGCCAGCAGCTCGGGACAGGGGGTCGCAGATACGCAGTATTTT.

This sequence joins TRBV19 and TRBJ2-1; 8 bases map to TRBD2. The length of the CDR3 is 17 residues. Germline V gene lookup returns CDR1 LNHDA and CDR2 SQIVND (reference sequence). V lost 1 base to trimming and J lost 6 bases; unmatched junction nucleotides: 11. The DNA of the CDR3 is TGTGCCAGTAGTATAGGCCTGGGACTAGGATTCTCCAATGAGCAGTTCTTC. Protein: CASSIGLGLGFSNEQFF. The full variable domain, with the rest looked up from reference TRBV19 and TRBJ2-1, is DGGITQSPKYLFRKEGQNVTLSCEQNLNHDAMYWYRQDPGQGLRLIYYSQIVNDFQKGDIAEGYSVSREKKESFPLTVTSAQKNPTAFYLCASSIGLGLGFSNEQFFGPGTRLTVL.

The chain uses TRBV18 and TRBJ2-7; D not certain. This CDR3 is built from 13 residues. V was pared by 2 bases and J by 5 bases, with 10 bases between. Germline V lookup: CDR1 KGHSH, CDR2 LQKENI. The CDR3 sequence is CASSPALEDEQYF. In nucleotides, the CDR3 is TGTGCCAGCTCACCAGCTCTAGAGGACGAGCAGTACTTC.

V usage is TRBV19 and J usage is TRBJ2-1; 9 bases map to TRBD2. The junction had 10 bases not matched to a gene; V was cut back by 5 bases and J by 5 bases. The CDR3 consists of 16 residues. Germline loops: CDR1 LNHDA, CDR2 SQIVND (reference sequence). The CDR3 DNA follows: TGTGCCAGTAGTCCCCGGGGAGCGGGGGGAAACAATGAGCAGTTCTTC. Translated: CASSPRGAGGNNEQFF.

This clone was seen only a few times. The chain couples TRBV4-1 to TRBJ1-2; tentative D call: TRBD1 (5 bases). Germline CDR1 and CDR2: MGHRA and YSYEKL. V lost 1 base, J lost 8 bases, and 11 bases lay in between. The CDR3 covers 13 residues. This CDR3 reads CASSQVEGRGYTF. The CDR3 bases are TGCGCCAGCAGCCAAGTTGAGGGGCGAGGCTACACCTTC.

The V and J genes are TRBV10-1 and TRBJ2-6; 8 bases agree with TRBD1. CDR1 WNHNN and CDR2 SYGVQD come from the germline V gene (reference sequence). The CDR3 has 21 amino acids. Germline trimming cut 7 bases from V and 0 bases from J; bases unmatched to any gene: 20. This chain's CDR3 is CASIQRTGTISLPSGANVLTF. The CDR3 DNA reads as TGCGCCAGCATTCAAAGGACAGGGACCATATCCTTACCCTCTGGGGCCAACGTCCTGACTTTC.

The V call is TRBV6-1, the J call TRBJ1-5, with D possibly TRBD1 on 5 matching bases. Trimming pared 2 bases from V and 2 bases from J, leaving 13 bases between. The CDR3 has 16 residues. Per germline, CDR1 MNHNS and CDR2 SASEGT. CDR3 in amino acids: CASSEWQGSGNQPQHF. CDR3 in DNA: TGTGCCAGCAGTGAATGGCAGGGATCGGGCAATCAGCCCCAGCATTTT.

The CDR3 reads CASSFAGGLNTEAFF. The CDR3, as DNA: TGTGCCAGCAGCTTCGCAGGGGGCTTGAACACTGAAGCTTTCTTT. V usage is TRBV7-9 and J usage is TRBJ1-1, with TRBD1 identical over 8 bases. The CDR3 runs 15 residues. Per germline, CDR1 SEHNR and CDR2 FQNEAQ (reference sequence). The ends lost 3 bases at V and 0 bases at J; junction bases unmatched: 3.

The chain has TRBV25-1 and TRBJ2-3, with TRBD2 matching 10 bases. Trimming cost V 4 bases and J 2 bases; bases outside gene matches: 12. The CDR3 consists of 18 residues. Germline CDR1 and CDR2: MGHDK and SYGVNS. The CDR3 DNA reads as TGTGCCAGCAGTGTAGCTTTGGGGACTAGCGACCCCACAGATACGCAGTATTTT. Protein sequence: CASSVALGTSDPTDTQYF.

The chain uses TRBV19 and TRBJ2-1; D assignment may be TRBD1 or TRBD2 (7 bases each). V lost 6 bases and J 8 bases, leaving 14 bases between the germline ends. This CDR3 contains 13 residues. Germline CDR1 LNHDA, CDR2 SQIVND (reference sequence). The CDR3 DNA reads TGTGCCAGTAGGTTTCAGGGGGGGCATGAGCAGTTCTTC. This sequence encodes CASRFQGGHEQFF.

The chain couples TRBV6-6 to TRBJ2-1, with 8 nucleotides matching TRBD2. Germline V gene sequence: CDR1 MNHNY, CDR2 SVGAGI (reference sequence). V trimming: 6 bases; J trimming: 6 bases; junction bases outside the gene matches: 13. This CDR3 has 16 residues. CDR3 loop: CASSSPGLVPANEQFF. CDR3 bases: TGTGCCAGCAGCTCTCCGGGACTAGTACCTGCCAATGAGCAGTTCTTC.

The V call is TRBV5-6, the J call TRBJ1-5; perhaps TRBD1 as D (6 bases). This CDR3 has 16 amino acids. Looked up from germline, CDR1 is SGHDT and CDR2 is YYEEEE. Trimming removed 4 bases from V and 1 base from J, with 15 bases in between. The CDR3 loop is CASSNAQGRSNQPQHF. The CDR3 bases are TGTGCCAGCAGCAACGCTCAGGGGCGAAGCAATCAGCCCCAGCATTTT. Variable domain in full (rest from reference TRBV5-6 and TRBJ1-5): DAGVTQSPTHLIKTRGQQVTLRCSPKSGHDTVSWYQQALGQGPQFIFQYYEEEERQRGNFPDRFSGHQFPNYSSELNVNALLLGDSALYLCASSNAQGRSNQPQHFGDGTRLSIL.

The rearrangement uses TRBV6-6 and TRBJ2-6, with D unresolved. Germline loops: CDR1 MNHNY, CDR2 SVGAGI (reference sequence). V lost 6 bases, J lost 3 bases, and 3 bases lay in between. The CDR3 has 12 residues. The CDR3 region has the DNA TGTGCCAGCAGGGGTGGGGCCAACGTCCTGACTTTC. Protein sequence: CASRGGANVLTF.

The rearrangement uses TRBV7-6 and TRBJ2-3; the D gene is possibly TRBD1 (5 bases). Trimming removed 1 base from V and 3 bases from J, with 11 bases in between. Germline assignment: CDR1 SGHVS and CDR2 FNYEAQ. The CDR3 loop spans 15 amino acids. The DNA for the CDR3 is TGTGCCAGCAGCTTAGGGTCAGGGCGGACAGATACGCAGTATTTT. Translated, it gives CASSLGSGRTDTQYF.

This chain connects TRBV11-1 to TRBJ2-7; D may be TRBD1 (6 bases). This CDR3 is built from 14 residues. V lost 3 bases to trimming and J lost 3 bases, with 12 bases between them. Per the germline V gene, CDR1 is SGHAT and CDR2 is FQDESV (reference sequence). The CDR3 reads CASSFEQDSYEQYF. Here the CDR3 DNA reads TGTGCCAGCAGCTTTGAGCAGGACAGCTACGAGCAGTACTTC.

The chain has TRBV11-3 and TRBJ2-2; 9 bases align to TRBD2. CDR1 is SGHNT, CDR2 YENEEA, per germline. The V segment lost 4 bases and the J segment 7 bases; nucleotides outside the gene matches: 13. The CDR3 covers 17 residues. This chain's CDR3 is CASSSRREGLSLGELFF. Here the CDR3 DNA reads TGTGCCAGCAGCTCACGGCGGGAGGGCCTTAGTCTCGGGGAGCTGTTTTTT. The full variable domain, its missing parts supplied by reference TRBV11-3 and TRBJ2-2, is EAGVVQSPRYKIIEKKQPVAFWCNPISGHNTLYWYLQNLGQGPELLIRYENEEAVDDSQLPKDRFSAERLKGVDSTLKIQPAELGDSAVYLCASSSRREGLSLGELFFGEGSRLTVL.

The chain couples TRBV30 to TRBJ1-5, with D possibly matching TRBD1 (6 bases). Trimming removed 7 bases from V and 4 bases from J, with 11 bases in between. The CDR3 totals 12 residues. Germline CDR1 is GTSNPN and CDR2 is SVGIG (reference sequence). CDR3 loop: CALGHRNQPQHF. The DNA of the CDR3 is TGTGCCTTGGGACACCGAAATCAGCCCCAGCATTTT.

The CDR3, as DNA: TGTGCCAGCAGAGGGACAGGGCACAATGAGCAGTTCTTC. Residues: CASRGTGHNEQFF. The chain combines TRBV6-5 with TRBJ2-1; 9 bases match TRBD1. V gave up 6 bases and J gave up 5 bases; unmatched junction bases: 2. The CDR3 runs to 13 residues. The V gene's germline CDR1 is MNHEY and CDR2 SVGAGI.

This chain's CDR3 is CATNRRREFEQFF. The DNA for the CDR3 is TGTGCCACTAACCGGAGGCGGGAGTTTGAGCAGTTCTTC. The chain carries TRBV2 and TRBJ2-1, with 7 bases lining up with TRBD2. Germline CDR1 is SNHLY and CDR2 is FYNNEI. CDR3 length: 13 amino acids. V lost 10 bases and J lost 9; bases outside the gene matches: 12. The entire variable domain, with the rest obtained from reference TRBV2 and TRBJ2-1, is as follows: EPEVTQTPSHQVTQMGQEVILRCVPISNHLYFYWYRQILGQKVEFLVSFYNNEISEKSEIFDDQFSVERPDGSNFTLKIRSTKLEDSAMYFCATNRRREFEQFFGPGTRLTVL.

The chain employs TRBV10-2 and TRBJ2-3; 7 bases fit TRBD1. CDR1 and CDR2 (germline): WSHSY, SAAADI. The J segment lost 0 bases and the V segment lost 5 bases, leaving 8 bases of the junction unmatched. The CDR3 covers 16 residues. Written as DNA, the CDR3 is TGCGCCAGCAGTAATGGAGAGGGGGCGAGCACAGATACGCAGTATTTT. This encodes CASSNGEGASTDTQYF.

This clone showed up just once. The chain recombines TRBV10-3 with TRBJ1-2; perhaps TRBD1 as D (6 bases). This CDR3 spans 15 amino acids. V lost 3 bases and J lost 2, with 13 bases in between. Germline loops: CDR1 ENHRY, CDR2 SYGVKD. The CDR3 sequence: CAISDGQSPNYGYTF. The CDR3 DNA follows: TGTGCCATCAGTGACGGACAGTCTCCCAACTATGGCTACACCTTC.

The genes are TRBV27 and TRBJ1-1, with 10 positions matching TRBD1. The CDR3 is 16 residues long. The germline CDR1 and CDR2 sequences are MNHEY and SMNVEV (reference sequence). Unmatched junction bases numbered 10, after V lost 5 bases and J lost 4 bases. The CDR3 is CASSPNPGQGTTEAFF. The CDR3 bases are TGTGCCAGCAGTCCAAACCCGGGACAGGGGACCACTGAAGCTTTCTTT.

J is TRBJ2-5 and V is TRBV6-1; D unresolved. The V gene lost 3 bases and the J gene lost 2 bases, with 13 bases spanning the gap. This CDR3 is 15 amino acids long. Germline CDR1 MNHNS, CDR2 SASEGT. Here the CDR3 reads CASSDPLVGQETQYF. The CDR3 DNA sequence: TGTGCCAGCAGTGACCCCCTCGTCGGACAAGAGACCCAGTACTTC.

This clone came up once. CDR3 DNA sequence: TGTGCCAGCAGTTACTCGTCAGGGCAAGAGACCCAGTACTTC. Its translation: CASSYSSGQETQYF. The rearrangement uses TRBV6-5 and TRBJ2-5; perhaps TRBD1 as D (5 bases). The CDR3 spans 14 residues. Trimming left V 0 bases short and J 2 bases short, with 7 bases between. Germline V CDR1 and CDR2: MNHEY, SVGAGI.

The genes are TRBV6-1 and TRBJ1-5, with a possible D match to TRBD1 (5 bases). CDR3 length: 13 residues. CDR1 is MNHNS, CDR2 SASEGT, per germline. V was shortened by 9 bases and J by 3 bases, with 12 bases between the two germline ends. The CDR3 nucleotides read TGTGCCAGTGCCGACGGACACAATCAGCCCCAGCATTTT. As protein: CASADGHNQPQHF.

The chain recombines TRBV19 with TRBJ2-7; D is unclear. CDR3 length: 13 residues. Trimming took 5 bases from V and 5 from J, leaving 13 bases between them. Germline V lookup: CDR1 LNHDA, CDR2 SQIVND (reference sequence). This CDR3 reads CASSAIDRDEQYF. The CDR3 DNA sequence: TGTGCCAGTAGTGCGATTGACCGGGACGAGCAGTACTTC.

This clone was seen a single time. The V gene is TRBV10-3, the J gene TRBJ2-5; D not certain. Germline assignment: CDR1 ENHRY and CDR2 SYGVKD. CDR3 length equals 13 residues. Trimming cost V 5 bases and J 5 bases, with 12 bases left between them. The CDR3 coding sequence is TGTGCCATCAGTCTTCGAAGTAAGGAGACCCAGTACTTC. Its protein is CAISLRSKETQYF.